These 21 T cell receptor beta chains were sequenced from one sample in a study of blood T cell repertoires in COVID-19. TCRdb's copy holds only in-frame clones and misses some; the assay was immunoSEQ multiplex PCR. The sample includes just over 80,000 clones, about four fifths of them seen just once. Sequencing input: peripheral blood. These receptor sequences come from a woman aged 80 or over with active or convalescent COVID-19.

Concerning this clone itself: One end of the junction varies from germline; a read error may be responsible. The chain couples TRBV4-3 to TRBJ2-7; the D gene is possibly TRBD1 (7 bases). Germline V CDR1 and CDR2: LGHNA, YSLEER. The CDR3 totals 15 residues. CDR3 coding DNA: TGCGCCAGCAGCCAAGATCAGGACGGAGGGGGCGAGCCGTACTTC. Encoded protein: CASSQDQDGGGEPYF.

The CDR3 nucleotides are TGTGCCAGCAGCCCACCTTCGGCAGGGTGGAATGAAAAACTGTTTTTT. Translation gives CASSPPSAGWNEKLFF. The V and J genes are TRBV9 and TRBJ1-4; maybe TRBD1 (5 bases). CDR3 length equals 16 residues. CDR1 and CDR2 from the germline V gene are SGDLS and YYNGEE. The V end lost 4 bases, the J end lost 5 bases, and 18 bases lay between the germline ends.

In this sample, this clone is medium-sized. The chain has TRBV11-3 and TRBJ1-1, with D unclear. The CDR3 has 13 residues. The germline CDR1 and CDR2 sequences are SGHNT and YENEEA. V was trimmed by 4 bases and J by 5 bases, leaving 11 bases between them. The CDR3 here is CASSSTGATEAFF. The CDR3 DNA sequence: TGTGCCAGCAGCTCCACCGGAGCAACTGAAGCTTTCTTT.

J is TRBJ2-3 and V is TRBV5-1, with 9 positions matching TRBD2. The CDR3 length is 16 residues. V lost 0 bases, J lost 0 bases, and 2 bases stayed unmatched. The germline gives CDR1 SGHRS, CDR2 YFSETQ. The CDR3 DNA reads TGCGCCAGCAGCTTGGGACTAGCGGCTAGCACAGATACGCAGTATTTT. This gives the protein CASSLGLAASTDTQYF.

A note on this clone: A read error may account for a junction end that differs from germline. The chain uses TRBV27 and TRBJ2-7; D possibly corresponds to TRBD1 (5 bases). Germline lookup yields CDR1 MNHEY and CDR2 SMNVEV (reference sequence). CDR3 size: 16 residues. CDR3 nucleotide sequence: TGTGCCAGCAACCCGTGGGGCGATGGCCCTTCCTACGAGCGGTACTTC. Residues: CASNPWGDGPSYERYF.

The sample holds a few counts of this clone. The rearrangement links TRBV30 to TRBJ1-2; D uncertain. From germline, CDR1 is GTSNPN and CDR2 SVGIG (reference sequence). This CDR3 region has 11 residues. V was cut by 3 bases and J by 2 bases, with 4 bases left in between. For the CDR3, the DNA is TGTGCCTGGAGACACAACTATGGCTACACCTTC. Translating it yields CAWRHNYGYTF.

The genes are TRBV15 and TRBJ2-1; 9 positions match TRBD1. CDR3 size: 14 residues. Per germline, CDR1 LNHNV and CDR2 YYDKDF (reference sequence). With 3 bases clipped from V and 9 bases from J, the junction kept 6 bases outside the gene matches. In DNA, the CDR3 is TGTGCCACCAGCAGGGGACAGGGTTCCCGTGAGCAGTTCTTC. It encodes CATSRGQGSREQFF.

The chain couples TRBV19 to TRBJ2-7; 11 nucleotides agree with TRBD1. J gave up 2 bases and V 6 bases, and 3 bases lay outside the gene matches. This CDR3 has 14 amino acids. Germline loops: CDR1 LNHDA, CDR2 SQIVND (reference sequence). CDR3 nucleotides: TGTGCCAGTAGGGGACAGGGGGGACCCTACGAGCAGTACTTC. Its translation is CASRGQGGPYEQYF.

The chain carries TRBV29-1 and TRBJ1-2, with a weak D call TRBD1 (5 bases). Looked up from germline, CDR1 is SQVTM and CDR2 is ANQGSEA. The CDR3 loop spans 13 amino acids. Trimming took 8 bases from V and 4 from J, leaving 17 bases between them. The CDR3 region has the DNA TGCAGCTTCCGGGACGGGGACTCCTATGGCTACACCTTC. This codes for CSFRDGDSYGYTF. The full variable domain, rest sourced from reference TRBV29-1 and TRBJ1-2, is SAVISQKPSRDICQRGTSLTIQCQVDSQVTMMFWYRQQPGQSLTLIATANQGSEATYESGFVIDKFPISRPNLTFSTLTVSNMSPEDSSIYLCSFRDGDSYGYTFGSGTRLTVV.

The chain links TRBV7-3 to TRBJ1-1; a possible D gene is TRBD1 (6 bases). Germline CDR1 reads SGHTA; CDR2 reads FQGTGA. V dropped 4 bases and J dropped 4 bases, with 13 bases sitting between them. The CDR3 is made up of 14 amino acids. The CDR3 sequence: CASSSQGSGTEAFF. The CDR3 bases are TGTGCCAGCAGCTCACAGGGTAGTGGCACTGAAGCTTTCTTT.

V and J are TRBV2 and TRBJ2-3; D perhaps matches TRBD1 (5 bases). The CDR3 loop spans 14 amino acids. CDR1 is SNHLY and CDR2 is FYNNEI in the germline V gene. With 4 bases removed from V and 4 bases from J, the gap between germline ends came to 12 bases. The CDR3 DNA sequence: TGTGCCAGCAGTGCCCAGGGCATAGCAGATACGCAGTATTTT. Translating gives CASSAQGIADTQYF.

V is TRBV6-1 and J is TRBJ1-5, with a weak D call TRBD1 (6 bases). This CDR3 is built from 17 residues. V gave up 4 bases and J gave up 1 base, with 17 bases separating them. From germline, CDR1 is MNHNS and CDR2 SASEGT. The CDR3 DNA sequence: TGTGCCAGCAGTGCGGCCTGGGGGGGCCGCAGCAATCAGCCCCAGCATTTT. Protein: CASSAAWGGRSNQPQHF.

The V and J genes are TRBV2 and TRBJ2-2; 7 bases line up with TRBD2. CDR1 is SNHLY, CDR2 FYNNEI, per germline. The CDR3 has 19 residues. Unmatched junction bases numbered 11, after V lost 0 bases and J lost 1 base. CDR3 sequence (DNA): TGTGCCAGCAGTGAAGCGGGCGACTTAAGCGGGGTGAACACCGGGGAGCTGTTTTTT. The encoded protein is CASSEAGDLSGVNTGELFF.

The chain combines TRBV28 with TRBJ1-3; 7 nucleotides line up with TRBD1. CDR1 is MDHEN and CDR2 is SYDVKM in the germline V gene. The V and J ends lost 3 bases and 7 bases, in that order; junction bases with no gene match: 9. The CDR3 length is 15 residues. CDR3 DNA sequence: TGTGCCAGCAGTTTCCCCCAGGGGGATACGAACACCATATATTTT. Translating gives CASSFPQGDTNTIYF.

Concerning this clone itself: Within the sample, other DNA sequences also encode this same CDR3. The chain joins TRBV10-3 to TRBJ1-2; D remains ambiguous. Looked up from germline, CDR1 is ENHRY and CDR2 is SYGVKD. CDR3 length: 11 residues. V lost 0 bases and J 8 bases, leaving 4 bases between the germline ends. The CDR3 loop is CAISESYGYTF. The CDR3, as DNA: TGTGCCATCAGTGAGTCCTACGGCTACACCTTC.

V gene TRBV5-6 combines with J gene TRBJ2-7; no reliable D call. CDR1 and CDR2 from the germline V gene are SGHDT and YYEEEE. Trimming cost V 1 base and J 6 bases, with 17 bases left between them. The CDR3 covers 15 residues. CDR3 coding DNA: TGTGCCAGCAGCTTGCAGGCTCTTCATGATGGCGAGCAGTACTTC. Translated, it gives CASSLQALHDGEQYF.

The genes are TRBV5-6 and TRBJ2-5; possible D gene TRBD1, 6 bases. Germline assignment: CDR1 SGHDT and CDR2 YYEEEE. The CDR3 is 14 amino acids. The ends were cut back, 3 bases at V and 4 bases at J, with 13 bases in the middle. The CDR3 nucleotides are TGTGCCAGCAGCTCGTACAGGGTTGGAGAGACCCAGTACTTC. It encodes CASSSYRVGETQYF.

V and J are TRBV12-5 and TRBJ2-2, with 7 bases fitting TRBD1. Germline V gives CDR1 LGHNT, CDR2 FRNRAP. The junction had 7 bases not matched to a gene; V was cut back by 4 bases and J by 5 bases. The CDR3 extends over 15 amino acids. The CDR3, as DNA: TGTGCTAGTGGTTCAAGACAGGGAATAACCGGGGAGCTGTTTTTT. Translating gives CASGSRQGITGELFF. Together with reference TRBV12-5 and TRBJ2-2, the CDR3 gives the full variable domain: DARVTQTPRHKVTEMGQEVTMRCQPILGHNTVFWYRQTMMQGLELLAYFRNRAPLDDSGMPKDRFSAEMPDATLATLKIQPSEPRDSAVYFCASGSRQGITGELFFGEGSRLTVL.

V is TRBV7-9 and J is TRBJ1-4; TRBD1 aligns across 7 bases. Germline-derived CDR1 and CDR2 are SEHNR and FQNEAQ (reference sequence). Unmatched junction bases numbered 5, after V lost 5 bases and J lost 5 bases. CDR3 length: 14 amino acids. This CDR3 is CASSVDRVNEKLFF. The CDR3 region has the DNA TGTGCCAGCAGCGTCGACAGGGTGAATGAAAAACTGTTTTTT.

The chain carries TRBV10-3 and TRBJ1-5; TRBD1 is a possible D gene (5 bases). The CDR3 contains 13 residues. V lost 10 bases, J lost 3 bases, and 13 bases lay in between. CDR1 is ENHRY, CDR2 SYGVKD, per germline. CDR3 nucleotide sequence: TGTGCCACCGGAGACAGTAACAATCAGCCCCAGCATTTT. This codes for CATGDSNNQPQHF.

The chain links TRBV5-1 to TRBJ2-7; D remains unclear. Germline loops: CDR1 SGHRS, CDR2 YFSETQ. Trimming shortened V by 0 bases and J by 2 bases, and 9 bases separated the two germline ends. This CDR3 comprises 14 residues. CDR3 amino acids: CASSLGEPTYEQYF. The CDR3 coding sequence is TGCGCCAGCAGCTTGGGCGAGCCTACCTACGAGCAGTACTTC. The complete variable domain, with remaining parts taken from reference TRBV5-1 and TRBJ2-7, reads KAGVTQTPRYLIKTRGQQVTLSCSPISGHRSVSWYQQTPGQGLQFLFEYFSETQRNKGNFPGRFSGRQFSNSRSEMNVSTLELGDSALYLCASSLGEPTYEQYFGPGTRLTVT.